The 10 T cell receptor beta chains given below trace back to one sample, sequenced in a study of T cell changes during pregnancy in multiple sclerosis. The protocol was immunoSEQ multiplex PCR, while the TCRdb copy is restricted to in-frame clones and leaves out a portion. Among 45,000 to 65,000 clones listed, about 92% were seen once. The source was CD4+ T cells from peripheral blood mononuclear cells, collected after pregnancy. The receptor source for this set is a female donor with multiple sclerosis, enrolled in a pregnancy study.

The rearrangement joins TRBV18 to TRBJ2-7, with D unresolved. The length of the CDR3 is 15 residues. Germline CDR1 and CDR2: KGHSH and LQKENI. Trimming shortened V by 1 base and J by 0 bases, and 10 bases separated the two germline ends. The CDR3 loop reads CASSPRVVDSYEQYF. CDR3 DNA sequence: TGTGCCAGCTCACCACGAGTAGTCGACTCCTACGAGCAGTACTTC.

The chain recombines TRBV5-1 with TRBJ2-3; D is perhaps TRBD2 (7 bases). V lost 1 base and J lost 6, with 24 bases in between. The CDR3 length is 18 residues. Germline V lookup: CDR1 SGHRS, CDR2 YFSETQ. The CDR3 reads CASSLTGPSGGQADTQYF. The CDR3, as DNA: TGCGCCAGCAGCTTGACCGGGCCGTCGGGGGGCCAGGCGGATACGCAGTATTTT.

This chain connects TRBV7-2 to TRBJ2-3, with 10 bases matching TRBD1. This CDR3 is built from 16 residues. The germline V gene encodes CDR1 SGHTA and CDR2 FQGNSA. Germline trimming cut 4 bases from V and 4 bases from J; bases unmatched to any gene: 8. CDR3 amino acids: CASSSKRDRGSDTQYF. The CDR3 nucleotides read TGTGCCAGCAGCTCGAAGCGGGACAGGGGATCAGATACGCAGTATTTT.

The chain carries TRBV27 and TRBJ2-7; 8 nucleotides align to TRBD1. The CDR3 consists of 15 residues. Germline assignment: CDR1 MNHEY and CDR2 SMNVEV (reference sequence). V trimming: 1 base; J trimming: 7 bases; junction bases outside the gene matches: 9. The DNA for the CDR3 is TGTGCCAGCAGTTTATTTACAGGGGGAATTGGAGAGCAGTACTTC. Encoded protein: CASSLFTGGIGEQYF.

This clone was recorded once. CDR3 nucleotide sequence: TGTGCCATCAGTGAAGTAGTATCTGGAAACACCATATATTTT. This encodes CAISEVVSGNTIYF. The chain employs TRBV10-3 and TRBJ1-3, with D unclear. CDR1 and CDR2 (germline): ENHRY, SYGVKD. The CDR3 contains 14 residues. V shed 3 bases and J shed 1 base, with 7 bases lying between them.

This chain links TRBV18 with TRBJ1-5; possible D gene TRBD1, 5 bases. CDR3 length equals 14 residues. Germline V gene lookup returns CDR1 KGHSH and CDR2 LQKENI. V gave up 4 bases and J gave up 1 base, with 8 bases separating them. The CDR3 DNA follows: TGTGCCAGCTCACGGGGGGACAGCAATCAGCCCCAGCATTTT. Its translation: CASSRGDSNQPQHF.

The J gene is TRBJ1-5, the V gene TRBV6-6; perhaps TRBD1 as D (6 bases). V gave up 2 bases and J gave up 0 bases, with 8 bases separating them. The CDR3 loop spans 15 amino acids. The V gene's germline CDR1 is MNHNY and CDR2 SVGAGI (reference sequence). The CDR3 DNA is TGTGCCAGCAGTTACCGGGGGGCTAGCAATCAGCCCCAGCATTTT. It yields the protein CASSYRGASNQPQHF.

V and J are TRBV7-2 and TRBJ1-1; tentatively, D is TRBD1 (5 bases). Germline V lookup: CDR1 SGHTA, CDR2 FQGNSA. Trimming took 2 bases from V and 10 from J, leaving 14 bases between them. The length of the CDR3 is 13 residues. DNA for the CDR3: TGTGCCAGCAGCTTAAGGCAGGGCCACGGAGCTTTCTTT. This gives the protein CASSLRQGHGAFF.

The chain uses TRBV13 and TRBJ1-2, with 9 bases fitting TRBD1. J lost 8 bases, V lost 5 bases, and 9 bases had no gene match. Germline CDR1 PRHDT, CDR2 FYEKMQ (reference sequence). The CDR3 contains 14 residues. The chain's CDR3 is CASSSRDRAGGYTF. The DNA for the CDR3 is TGTGCCAGCAGCAGCCGGGACAGGGCTGGGGGCTACACCTTC.

The chain joins TRBV7-9 to TRBJ2-3; TRBD2 matches at 8 bases. The CDR3 has 14 amino acids. The V segment lost 8 bases and the J segment 0 bases; nucleotides outside the gene matches: 4. CDR1 SEHNR and CDR2 FQNEAQ come from the germline V gene (reference sequence). The CDR3 reads CASSLAESTDTQYF. The CDR3 region has the DNA TGTGCCAGCTCACTAGCGGAAAGCACAGATACGCAGTATTTT.